A selection of T cell receptor beta chains follows, all from one sample in a study of shared clonotypes between healthy human individuals. Clones were read by immunoSEQ multiplex PCR, and TCRdb kept only the in-frame ones, dropping some. The sample lists millions of clones, roughly nine tenths occurring once. Sequencing input: naive CD4+ T cells sorted from blood. These receptors were obtained from a man between 18 and 29 years old in good health. Both conserved end residues are part of each CDR3.

v_call	j_call	cdr3_aa
TRBV5-4	TRBJ2-7	CASSTTGGGSYEQYF
TRBV2	TRBJ1-1	CASRTGAAEAFF
TRBV5-5	TRBJ2-7	CASSLWGQVPEQYF
TRBV5-4	TRBJ2-3	CASSLRQGATDTQYF
TRBV10-3	TRBJ2-2	CAISDGTSGSAELFF
TRBV18	TRBJ2-7	CASSPNGGLSYEQYF
TRBV1	TRBJ2-1	CTSSQLTGTQSYNEQFF
TRBV7-9	TRBJ2-3	CASSLGRTGDTDTQYF
TRBV7-9	TRBJ1-2	CASSLDGTGYGYTF
TRBV19	TRBJ1-1	CASSVFRDRQNTEAFF
TRBV5-4	TRBJ2-3	CASSLGLAGGGTQYF
TRBV25-1	TRBJ1-4	CASSATGGIEKLFF
TRBV11-2	TRBJ1-3	CASSSQGSGNTIYF
TRBV11-2	TRBJ2-7	CASSKGRDRVSYEQYF
TRBV6-5	TRBJ2-7	CASRSRDRGFYEQYF
TRBV6-1	TRBJ1-5	CASRGTAYQPQHF
TRBV29-1	TRBJ1-3	CRQLYGILRETGNTIYF
TRBV18	TRBJ1-5	CASSPAGDFNQPQHF
TRBV12-2	TRBJ2-7	CASRSGTTAYEQYF
TRBV10-3	TRBJ2-1	CAISESRVAGGNEQFF
TRBV4-2	TRBJ1-2	CASSSEAYGYTF
TRBV4-1	TRBJ1-2	CASSQDVGPGGYTF
TRBV30	TRBJ2-7	CAWTGGALYEQYF
TRBV18	TRBJ2-5	CASSLLYQETQYF
TRBV2	TRBJ2-7	CASSEELGAYEQYF
TRBV5-6	TRBJ2-7	CASSFQGISYEQYF
TRBV27	TRBJ1-1	CASTPRSLLLTEAFF
TRBV30	TRBJ2-2	CAWRSRDRTTGELFF
TRBV27	TRBJ1-5	CASSTSNQPQHF